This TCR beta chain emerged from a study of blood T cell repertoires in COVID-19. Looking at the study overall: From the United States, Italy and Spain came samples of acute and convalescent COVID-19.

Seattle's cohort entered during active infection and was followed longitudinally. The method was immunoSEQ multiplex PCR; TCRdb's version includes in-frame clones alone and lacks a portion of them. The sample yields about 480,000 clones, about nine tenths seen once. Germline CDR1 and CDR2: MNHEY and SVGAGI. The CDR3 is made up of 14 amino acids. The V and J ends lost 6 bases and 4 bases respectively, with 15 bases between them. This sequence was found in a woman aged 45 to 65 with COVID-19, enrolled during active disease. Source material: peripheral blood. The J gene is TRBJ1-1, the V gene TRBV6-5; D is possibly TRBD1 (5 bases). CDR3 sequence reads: CASRNPGGGTEAFF. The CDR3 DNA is TGTGCCAGCAGGAATCCTGGGGGGGGCACTGAAGCTTTCTTT.